This is a list of T cell receptor beta chains from one sample in a study of blood T cell repertoires in COVID-19. Data came from immunoSEQ multiplex PCR; TCRdb stores just in-frame clones and leaves some out. The table shows some 150,000 clones, with about 80% occurring only once. The source material was peripheral blood. These TCRs come from a human donor in a cohort sampled during active COVID-19. The CDR3 runs from the conserved cysteine through the conserved F or W. Fields, in order: clone size, V gene, J gene, D gene, CDR3 DNA, CDR3 protein. A D gene is named only where the DNA matches it firmly. Size values are once, few and many counts, or a class for expanded clones, and some rows have none.

>-|TRBV2|TRBJ1-5|-
TGTGCCAGCAGCCCTTTCCGGGGGACGGGGAGCAATCAGCCCCAGCATTTT
CASSPFRGTGSNQPQHF
>-|TRBV6-5|TRBJ2-3|-
TGTGCCAGCAGTTACCAGGGCACAGATACGCAGTATTTT
CASSYQGTDTQYF
>-|TRBV19|TRBJ2-1|-
TGTGCCAGTAGTAGGGATGGTGGAGGGCACACCTACAATGAGCAGTTCTTC
CASSRDGGGHTYNEQFF
>-|TRBV5-1|TRBJ1-3|TRBD1
TGCGCCAGCAGCCGGACCGGGACAGACAGCTCTGGAAACACCATATATTTT
CASSRTGTDSSGNTIYF
>-|TRBV15|TRBJ2-1|TRBD2
TGTGCCACCAGCAGACCGGGACTAGCGGGAGCACATGAGCAGTTCTTC
CATSRPGLAGAHEQFF
>-|TRBV2|TRBJ1-1|-
TGTGCCAGTCCGGAGGGAGGGTACACTGAAGCTTTCTTT
CASPEGGYTEAFF
>-|TRBV2|TRBJ1-3|TRBD1
TGTGCCAGCAGACCGGGACAGGGCACAAACACCATATATTTT
CASRPGQGTNTIYF
>-|TRBV5-4|TRBJ1-1|TRBD1
TGTGCCAGCAGCTCACAGGGGATTAACACTGAAGCTTTCTTT
CASSSQGINTEAFF
>-|TRBV28|TRBJ1-2|-
TGTGCCAGCATCGGTGCTAACTATGGCTACACCTTC
CASIGANYGYTF
>-|TRBV7-8|TRBJ1-5|-
TGTGCCAGCAGCTCGCATGATGTCGATAGCGATCAGCCCCAGCATTTT
CASSSHDVDSDQPQHF
>-|TRBV6-6|TRBJ2-3|-
TGTGCCAGCAGTTCCAGACTAGCAGATACGCAGTATTTT
CASSSRLADTQYF
>-|TRBV19|TRBJ1-1|-
TGTGCCAGTATCCCACAGAGGAACACTGAAGCTTTCTTT
CASIPQRNTEAFF
>-|TRBV2|TRBJ1-1|-
TGTGCCAGTTGGAGGGGAGGAGAAACTGAAGCTTTCTTT
CASWRGGETEAFF
>-|TRBV19|TRBJ1-5|TRBD1
TGTGCCAGTACCAGGGACAGGGTTCAGCCCCAGCATTTT
CASTRDRVQPQHF
>-|TRBV3-1/TRBV3-2|TRBJ1-2|TRBD1
TGTGCCAGCAGCCCACAGGGGGCCTATGGCTACACCTTC
CASSPQGAYGYTF
>once|TRBV3-1/TRBV3-2|TRBJ2-7|-
TGTGCCAGCAGCCAAGATCTTCGGGGGGCAGAAGAGCAGTACTTC
CASSQDLRGAEEQYF
>-|TRBV5-1|TRBJ1-1|TRBD1
TGCGCCAGCAGCTTGGAGGGGGCGCGGGACACTGAAGCTTTCTTT
CASSLEGARDTEAFF
>few|TRBV19|TRBJ2-1|-
TGTGCCAGTAGTATAGTTTGGGCTAGCGCAGACAATGAGCAGTTCTTC
CASSIVWASADNEQFF
>-|TRBV25-1|TRBJ1-6|TRBD1
TGTGCCAGCAGTGAAACGGGACAGGGGTTTAATTCACCCCTCCACTTT
CASSETGQGFNSPLHF
>-|TRBV6-5|TRBJ1-4|-
TGTGCCAGCAGTTCCGGGGCAACTAATGAAAAACTGTTTTTT
CASSSGATNEKLFF
>-|TRBV7-3|TRBJ2-6|-
TGTGCCAGCAGCTCCGTCGGGGCCAACGTCCTGACTTTC
CASSSVGANVLTF
>-|TRBV11-3|TRBJ2-5|-
TGTGCCAGCAGCTTAGGCCGGGGGGCAGAGACCCAGTACTTC
CASSLGRGAETQYF
>once|TRBV18|TRBJ2-1|TRBD2
TGTGCCAGCTCGCTAGCGGGAGGTAACAATGAGCAGTTCTTC
CASSLAGGNNEQFF
>-|TRBV21-1|TRBJ1-5|-
TGTGCCAGCAGCAAAGCGCCGACACAGGGGGATTACCTTAATCAGCCCCAGCATTTT
CASSKAPTQGDYLNQPQHF
>-|TRBV5-8|TRBJ2-7|-
TGTGCCAGCAGCTTGGACGGGAGCTCCTACGAGCAGTACTTC
CASSLDGSSYEQYF
>-|TRBV24-1|TRBJ2-1|TRBD1
TGTGCCACCAGTCGGCAGGGGGCTTCGGGTCGAGAGCAGTTCTTC
CATSRQGASGREQFF
>-|TRBV30|TRBJ1-4|-
TGTGCCTGGAAACAGGGATCCGAAGAAAAACTGTTTTTT
CAWKQGSEEKLFF
>-|TRBV30|TRBJ1-1|-
TGTCCGGGGTACACTGAAGCTTTCTTT
CPGYTEAFF
>-|TRBV6-1|TRBJ1-2|-
TGTGCCAGCAGTGAATACGACAGGAACTATGGCTACACCTTC
CASSEYDRNYGYTF
>-|TRBV28|TRBJ2-2|TRBD1
TGTGCCAGCAGTGGGACAGGGATGTACACCGGGGAGCTGTTTTTT
CASSGTGMYTGELFF
>-|TRBV19|TRBJ2-2|TRBD2
TGTGCCAGTAGTACCAGACTAGCGGGAGGCAACTCGAACACCGGGGAGCTGTTTTTT
CASSTRLAGGNSNTGELFF
>-|TRBV19|TRBJ2-5|-
TGTGCCAGTAGCCAGTCCAACGGGGGGACCCAGTACTTC
CASSQSNGGTQYF
>-|TRBV7-3|TRBJ2-3|-
TGTGCCAGCAGCCCCCAGAGCACAGATACGCAGTATTTT
CASSPQSTDTQYF
>-|TRBV5-6|TRBJ2-1|TRBD1
TGTGCCAGCAGCTTAGGTATCGAGGGGGCGGAGGTTTCCTACAATGAGCAGTTCTTC
CASSLGIEGAEVSYNEQFF
>-|TRBV24-1|TRBJ1-2|TRBD1
TGTGCCACCAGTTTCTTAAAAGGGGACAGGGCAGGTCATGGCTACACCTTC
CATSFLKGDRAGHGYTF
>-|TRBV19|TRBJ1-3|TRBD1
TGTGCCAGTAGTATATGGGGACAGGGGACGTCTGGAAACACCATATATTTT
CASSIWGQGTSGNTIYF
>-|TRBV5-4|TRBJ1-3|TRBD1
TGTGCCAGCAGCCGGACAGGTCGCTCCTCTGGAAACACCATATATTTT
CASSRTGRSSGNTIYF
>-|TRBV7-9|TRBJ1-6|TRBD1
TGTGCCAGCAGCCAAAAGACAGGGGCCTATAATTCACCCCTCCACTTT
CASSQKTGAYNSPLHF
>-|TRBV20-1|TRBJ1-2|-
TGCAGTGCTGGAGCCGGCTATGGCTACACCTTC
CSAGAGYGYTF
>-|TRBV29-1|TRBJ2-5|-
TGCAGCGTCCCCAGGGAGACCCAGTACTTC
CSVPRETQYF
>-|TRBV2|TRBJ2-2|TRBD2
TGTGCCAGCAGGACAGATAGCGGGAGAACCGGGGAGCTGTTTTTT
CASRTDSGRTGELFF
>-|TRBV2|TRBJ1-1|-
TGTGCCAGGGGGGGGATGGCGGCTGAAGCTTTCTTT
CARGGMAAEAFF
>-|TRBV6-6|TRBJ1-1|-
TGTGCCAGCAGTTGGAGGACTGAAGCTTTCTTT
CASSWRTEAFF
>few|TRBV5-1|TRBJ1-6|-
TGCGCCAGCAGCTTAGGCAGGGATAATTCACCCCTCCACTTT
CASSLGRDNSPLHF
>-|TRBV28|TRBJ2-1|TRBD1
TGTGCCAGCAGTACAATTCAAGGGGACAGGGCTTACAATGAGCAGTTCTTC
CASSTIQGDRAYNEQFF